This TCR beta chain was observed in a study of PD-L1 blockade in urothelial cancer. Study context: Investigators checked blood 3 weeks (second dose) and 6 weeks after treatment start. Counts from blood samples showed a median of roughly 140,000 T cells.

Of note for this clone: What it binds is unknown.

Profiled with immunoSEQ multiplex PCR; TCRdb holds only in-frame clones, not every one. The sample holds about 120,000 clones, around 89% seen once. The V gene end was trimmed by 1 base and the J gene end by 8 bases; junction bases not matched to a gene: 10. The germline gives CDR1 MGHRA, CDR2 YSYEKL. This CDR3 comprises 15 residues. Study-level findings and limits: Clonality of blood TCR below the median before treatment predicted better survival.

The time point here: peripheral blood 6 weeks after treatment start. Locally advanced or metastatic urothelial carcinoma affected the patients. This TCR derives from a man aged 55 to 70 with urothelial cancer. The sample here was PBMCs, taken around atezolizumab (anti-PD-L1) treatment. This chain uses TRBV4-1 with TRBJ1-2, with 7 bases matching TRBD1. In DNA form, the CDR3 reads TGCGCCAGCAGCCAAGCCAGGACAGGCTTAGGAGGCTACACCTTC. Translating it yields CASSQARTGLGGYTF.